The 11 T cell receptor beta chains below were found in one sample sequenced in a study of regulatory T cells in long-lasting Graves disease. The time point: newly diagnosed GD, antithyroid drugs for less than 3 months. Following extraction of RNA from PBMCs, that RNA was used to make the TCR library. iRepertoire HTBI primers and Arm-PCR of CDR3 regions built TCR beta libraries. TCRdb re-called the multiplex PCR reads with MiXCR, one entry per CDR3 protein. The sample includes about 530,000 distinct CDR3 sequences, 15% to 20% of them seen just once. The same data also went into a second study, on T cells in Graves' hyperthyroidism and ophthalmopathy.

The sequencing used peripheral blood mononuclear cells (PBMCs), collected at new diagnosis, from a patient treated with antithyroid drugs. The receptors come from a woman aged 35-65 years with Graves disease.

This clonotype was seen many times. The genes are TRBV4-2 and TRBJ1-4; D gene unclear. The CDR3 has 17 amino acids. Trimming removed 0 bases from V and 2 bases from J, with 13 bases in between. In germline, CDR1 is LGHNA, CDR2 YNFKEQ. CDR3 sequence (DNA): TGTGCCAGCAGCCAAGAGCACGTTTCTCCGACTAATGAAAAACTGTTTTTT. It is translated as CASSQEHVSPTNEKLFF.

A few counts support this clonotype. The V call is TRBV10-3, the J call TRBJ1-1, with D possibly matching TRBD1 (5 bases). Germline V gives CDR1 ENHRY, CDR2 SYGVKD. This CDR3 comprises 12 residues. V dropped 6 bases and J dropped 11 bases, with 16 bases sitting between them. The CDR3 nucleotides are TGTGCCATCAGGGGGACTGCCGAGTGGGCTTTCTTT. This gives the protein CAIRGTAEWAFF.

Ten or more counts support this clonotype. The chain carries TRBV2 and TRBJ1-2; D is ambiguous. This CDR3 spans 11 amino acids. V was cut by 2 bases and J by 6 bases, with 4 bases left in between. Germline loops: CDR1 SNHLY, CDR2 FYNNEI. The CDR3 DNA reads as TGTGCCAGCAGTGAACGGGATGGCTACACCTTC. Protein: CASSERDGYTF.

In DNA, the CDR3 is TGTGCCAGTAGTATGGGGACAGCAAATTCACCCCTCCACTTT. It is translated as CASSMGTANSPLHF. The chain couples TRBV19 to TRBJ1-6, with 7 bases matching TRBD1. This CDR3 spans 14 amino acids. Germline CDR1 is LNHDA and CDR2 is SQIVND (reference sequence). V trimming: 3 bases; J trimming: 7 bases; junction bases outside the gene matches: 3.

As for this clonotype: A much larger clone is a single base away; this may be a read error. J is TRBJ1-6 and V is TRBV13; D not certain. CDR1 and CDR2 (germline): PRHDT, FYEKMQ (reference sequence). The CDR3 extends over 15 amino acids. The CDR3 DNA reads as TGTGCCAGCAGCTTAGCGGCACCCTATCATTCACCCCTCCACTTT. Its protein product is CASSLAAPYHSPLHF.

Many counts were recorded for this clonotype. J is TRBJ2-7 and V is TRBV10-3, with 9 bases matching TRBD1. Germline assignment: CDR1 ENHRY and CDR2 SYGVKD. Trimming cost V 8 bases and J 7 bases; bases outside gene matches: 18. CDR3 length: 16 residues. The CDR3 DNA is TGTGCCATCGCTCCCTCCTGGACAGGGGAATTTTGGGAGCAGTACTTC. Residues: CAIAPSWTGEFWEQYF.

The chain combines TRBV3-1 with TRBJ1-1; D not certain. V dropped 6 bases and J dropped 0 bases, with 11 bases sitting between them. The length of the CDR3 is 14 residues. Germline CDR1 and CDR2: LGHDT and YNNKEL (reference sequence). Here the CDR3 reads CASSEESMNTEAFF. Written as DNA, the CDR3 is TGTGCCAGCAGTGAAGAGAGCATGAACACTGAAGCTTTCTTT.

The chain combines TRBV7-9 with TRBJ1-5; D is possibly TRBD1 (5 bases). This CDR3 is built from 16 residues. Trimming took 5 bases from V and 0 from J, leaving 14 bases between them. Germline V lookup: CDR1 SEHNR, CDR2 FQNEAQ (reference sequence). This CDR3 reads CASSRFWGDSNQPQHF. The DNA of the CDR3 is TGTGCCAGCAGCCGCTTTTGGGGGGATAGCAATCAGCCCCAGCATTTT.

This clonotype was detected only a few times. This chain links TRBV28 with TRBJ2-5; TRBD1 matches at 8 bases. The V segment lost 3 bases and the J segment 2 bases; nucleotides outside the gene matches: 2. Germline V gene sequence: CDR1 MDHEN, CDR2 SYDVKM. The CDR3 has 14 residues. The CDR3 region has the DNA TGTGCCAGCAGTTTTCGGGACAGGCAAGAGACCCAGTACTTC. Its protein product is CASSFRDRQETQYF.

Many counts were recorded for this clonotype. The J gene is TRBJ1-5, the V gene TRBV4-2, with TRBD1 identical over 7 bases. Germline CDR1 LGHNA, CDR2 YNFKEQ. This CDR3 has 16 amino acids. Trimming removed 0 bases from V and 3 bases from J; junction bases left unmatched: 5. The CDR3 nucleotides read TGTGCCAGCAGCCAAGAGCTAGAGGGGGCCAATCAGCCCCAGCATTTT. Its protein product is CASSQELEGANQPQHF.

To note about this clonotype: A read error is possible here, since a much larger clone lies one base away. The rearrangement joins TRBV11-3 to TRBJ2-1; D call uncertain. The CDR3 contains 14 residues. Trimming stripped 2 bases from V and 10 bases from J, with 15 bases between. Germline V gene data show CDR1 as SGHNT and CDR2 as YENEEA. This chain's CDR3 is CASSLLGRNYEQFF. CDR3 DNA: TGTGCCAGCAGCTTACTTGGAAGAAATTACGAGCAGTTCTTC. The entire variable domain, with the rest obtained from reference TRBV11-3 and TRBJ2-1, is as follows: EAGVVQSPRYKIIEKKQPVAFWCNPISGHNTLYWYLQNLGQGPELLIRYENEEAVDDSQLPKDRFSAERLKGVDSTLKIQPAELGDSAVYLCASSLLGRNYEQFFGPGTRLTVL.